The clone carrying this T cell receptor beta chain was detected a few times. Just one base apart from a much larger clone, this may be a read error. This sample was included in a study of tumor and adjacent non-tumor tissue in lung cancer. Whole-study context: The cohort had 12 to 13 adenocarcinoma, a couple of squamous cell and 1 small cell patients.

A modified ARM-PCR protocol with three rounds of nested PCR amplified TCRbeta. TCRdb analysed the multiplex PCR reads with MiXCR anew, one entry per CDR3 protein. The table shows some 100,000 distinct CDR3 sequences, with about 62% occurring only once. This sample's RNA came from whole unsorted tissue. More than 3 cm separated this lung sample from the edge of the tumor. CDR3 length: 13 residues. Looked up from germline, CDR1 is SGHNT and CDR2 is YYREEE (reference sequence). The rearrangement links TRBV5-4 to TRBJ1-2; D possibly corresponds to TRBD1 (5 bases). Source material: distant non-tumor lung tissue. The TCR was taken from a man aged 30 to 39 with non-small cell lung cancer. Written as DNA, the CDR3 is TGTACCAGCAGTCCCCGGGGGTACTATGGCTACACCTTC. It yields the protein CTSSPRGYYGYTF.